These T cell receptor beta chains were read from a single sample in a study of response to subunit inactivated influenza vaccine. TCRdb fed the RT-PCR reads into MiXCR, producing one record per CDR3 protein. The sample shows 250,000 to 350,000 distinct CDR3 sequences, about 20% of them seen only once. Material: PBMCs from blood, obtained around 22 months after vaccination. The origin of the receptors is a man between 50 and 69 years old who received an inactivated influenza vaccine. The conserved cysteine and the conserved F or W are not part of the CDR3 here. The order of the fields is V gene, J gene, CDR3 protein.

TRBV24-1,TRBJ1-1,ATSDVGGTEAF
TRBV29-1,TRBJ2-7,SVSLAGAPEPY
TRBV20-1,TRBJ2-1,SATRQEYNEQF
TRBV20-1,TRBJ2-7,SARALAGGAYEQY
TRBV28,TRBJ2-7,ASSLFEQY
TRBV28,TRBJ1-5,ASSPISASNQPQH
TRBV28,TRBJ1-2,ASSFLLGAGYT
TRBV7-9,TRBJ1-1,ASSLGWDTEAF
TRBV18,TRBJ2-1,ASSLSGRNNNEQF
TRBV11-2,TRBJ2-7,ASSLKVAGLAGGRWSEQY
TRBV5-1,TRBJ2-5,ASSLDLARPQETQY
TRBV10-2,TRBJ2-7,ASRRRGGISSYEQY
TRBV6-5,TRBJ1-6,ASSYSKQPRRSPLH
TRBV11-2,TRBJ2-7,ASHNGEEQY
TRBV27,TRBJ2-7,ASRYSSSPYEQY
TRBV7-2,TRBJ2-7,ASSFRLAESYEQY
TRBV6-5,TRBJ2-5,ASSLNRDRRETQY
TRBV10-1,TRBJ2-1,ASAPRPGYEQF
TRBV12-3/TRBV12-4,TRBJ2-5,ASSLARGEQETQY
TRBV6-1,TRBJ1-1,ASSHRVPTGRDLNTEAF
TRBV7-9,TRBJ2-1,ASSSSSVNEQF
TRBV28,TRBJ1-5,ASREQENQPQH
TRBV20-1,TRBJ2-7,SARTDTYEQY
TRBV6-1,TRBJ2-3,ASTEWGLEDTQY
TRBV21-1,TRBJ2-7,ASSKGLGRERQY
TRBV11-2,TRBJ2-2,ASTAVSTGELF
TRBV7-2,TRBJ2-7,ASSLRGARDPYEQY
TRBV6-5,TRBJ2-1,ASSFGVYNEQF
TRBV2,TRBJ2-3,ASSDNRGQGTDTQY
TRBV7-8,TRBJ1-2,ASSLSLGTGYT
TRBV28,TRBJ2-7,ASSPTLLLGYEQY
TRBV6-5,TRBJ1-2,ASSLPGTEGYT
TRBV5-1,TRBJ1-2,ASSLNWGNYGYT
TRBV29-1,TRBJ2-3,SVAQAGAIGDTQY
TRBV5-1,TRBJ2-1,ASSGPAIDEQF
TRBV13,TRBJ1-2,ASSLGARGYGYT
TRBV28,TRBJ2-7,ATQDLSAEY
TRBV7-8,TRBJ1-1,ASSLVTGGGWRDTEAF
TRBV20-1,TRBJ2-4,SARVSGSGAKNIQY
TRBV7-9,TRBJ2-7,ASSSWNSLSYEQY
TRBV9,TRBJ2-2,ASSVGVANTGELF
TRBV4-1,TRBJ2-5,ASSGAGVLEETQY
TRBV12-3/TRBV12-4,TRBJ1-6,ATWGGPPLH
TRBV12-3/TRBV12-4,TRBJ1-1,ASNTLGVNTEAF
TRBV7-9,TRBJ2-1,ASSLPTSSSYNEQF